The clone carrying this T cell receptor (beta chain) has more than one count but fewer than ten. What it recognizes is unknown. cDNA synthesis used the whole RNA isolate, giving expressed TCRB sequences. TCRdb's table, derived via immunoSEQ multiplex PCR, lists solely in-frame clones and lacks some. The sample records a few hundred thousand clones, around an eighth being singletons. V trimming: 6 bases; J trimming: 4 bases; junction bases outside the gene matches: 8. Germline V CDR1 and CDR2: MNHEY, SMNVEV (reference sequence). The CDR3 totals 14 residues. The data were obtained in a study of beta chain features in type 1 diabetes. The study's findings and limits: Naive, central memory and Treg TCRB repertoires seemed to resemble each other more closely in patients than they did in healthy donors. TCRB CDR3 length was moderately but significantly reduced in all four CD4+ subsets of Type 1 diabetes patients.

The receptor was isolated from a man aged 30-40 years with type 1 diabetes. The material sequenced was naive CD4+ T cells from blood. This chain uses TRBV27 with TRBJ2-5; 7 bases line up with TRBD2. CDR3 residues: CASSPSGARETQYF. CDR3 bases: TGTGCCAGCAGCCCAAGCGGGGCGAGAGAGACCCAGTACTTC.